This TCR beta chain was captured by sequencing in a study of T-cell reconstitution after alpha-beta-depleted transplantation in children. Whole-study findings and limits: T-cell counts and diversity at one year post-transplant came mainly from newly produced T cells. Day-60 TCRbeta diversity that was high in some patients was derived from surviving recipient T cells and thymic progenitors.

In this sample, this clonotype turned up many times. Its matching antigen is unknown. V shed 6 bases and J 0 bases; nucleotides not matched to a gene: 4. The CDR3 loop spans 13 amino acids. CDR1 is DFQATT, CDR2 SNEGSKA, per germline (reference sequence). A TCRbeta library incorporating unique molecular identifiers was prepared. MiXCR, applied by TCRdb to the PCR reads, yields one record per CDR3 protein. The table records hundreds of thousands of distinct CDR3 sequences, around 12% of them present only once. The TCR was taken from a girl aged 2 to 9 with congenital amegakaryocytic thrombocytopenia, due to receive a stem cell transplant. This chain uses TRBV20-1 with TRBJ2-7; 8 positions match TRBD2. Source: PBMCs, taken before TCRalphabeta/CD19-depleted stem cell transplant. CDR3 amino acids: CSALAESSYEQYF. In nucleotides, the CDR3 is TGCAGTGCACTAGCGGAGAGCTCCTACGAGCAGTACTTC.